This T cell receptor (beta chain) originates from a study of identical twins (dated by TCRdb to 2015 to 2016). Notes on the research overall: To test whether fetal clonotypes persist, the study used deep sequencing on TCR alpha and beta repertoires from monozygotic twins, unrelated adults of various ages, and cord blood. Replicate twin experiments were performed at different times using different library preparation protocols to rule out contamination. General conclusions and limits of the study: Invariant T cells such as MAIT and iNKT could partly confound zero-insertion analyses, though diverse VJ usage argued against this for most clonotypes. In monozygotic twins, recombination models systematically underestimated out-of-frame TCR alpha sharing, but the models matched the sharing seen between unrelated individuals. In beta out-of-frame sequences, excess twin sharing was weaker, because having fewer shared sequences lowered the signal-to-noise ratio. Because the same donors could not be followed over many years, the conclusions depended on cross-sectional statistical analysis. Compared with coincidental sharing between unrelated individuals, out-of-frame TCR alpha sequences shared between twins showed an excess of sequences with low generation probability. Fewer insertions were carried by abundant cord blood beta clonotypes, a similar but weaker trend appeared in young adult naive repertoires, and no such trend appeared in memory repertoires.

Library preparation used 5' RACE. For sequencing, an Illumina HiSeq 2000 was employed. A universal primer binding site was introduced by template switching, and a unique molecular identifier was present in the final cDNA, enabling accurate counting of TCR cDNA molecules. Specific primers in the conserved constant-segment region were used to synthesize first-strand cDNA for the TCR alpha and beta chains. Each cDNA library was double barcoded, with a SMART-Mk sample barcode plus Illumina barcodes, to control for contamination. Two successive PCR steps introduced TruSeq adapter sequences along with Illumina sample barcodes. The Illumina HiSeq platform was used with custom primers to sequence TCR alpha and beta cDNA libraries. Concerning the study's data processing: MiGEC was used to process raw reads and extract unique molecular identifiers, and MiXCR was used to find CDR3 positions. Recombination models were inferred per individual with the repgenHMM and IGoR tools using an EM algorithm. The analysis of shared clonotypes was done with the tcR package in R, with sharing normalized by the product of cloneset sizes. To study raw recombination without the effects of thymic and clonal selection, out-of-frame nonproductive sequences were analyzed. TCRdb cleaned the public reads at Q25 with fastp, built clones with MiXCR and kept in-frame beta chains. Every distinct CDR3 protein forms one entry, paired with its most common genes and DNA. The V and J calls and clone size come from TCRdb's table, not from the authors' own analysis. The sample table holds about 520,000 distinct CDR3 sequences, of which 20% to 25% were seen once. The ten largest make up roughly 0.91% of the sample.

Every donor was a healthy Caucasian. The twin cohort consisted of three pairs of female monozygotic twins, all aged about 18 to 30 years. Positive isolation kits from Invitrogen were used to isolate CD4+ and CD8+ T cell populations. Trimming accounts for 5 bases at V and 3 bases at J, while the number of junction bases matched to no gene is 6. Counted from cysteine to phenylalanine, this CDR3 has 15 amino acids. Solely the CDR3 DNA is kept, with 45 bases framed from the first base. CDR1 and CDR2 (SGHRS, YFSETQ) derive from the germline V gene. This clonotype was counted ten times or more. Its specific antigen is unknown. No clone much larger than this one lies a single base away; base qualities are absent. This sample also belongs to another study, concerning T cells expressing NK-cell markers. As the second paper documents: In sorted CD3+CD56+NKG2C+, CD3+CD56+NKG2C- and CD3+CD56-NKG2C+ T-cell subsets from several donors, TCR beta-chain repertoires were profiled. Among the eight sequenced donors, only one was HCMV-seronegative, while the other seven were HCMV-seropositive. To restrict sorting to alphabetaTCR-expressing T cells, an anti-gammadeltaTCR antibody was added in several experiments. In several donors, the dominant CD3+CD56+NKG2C+ clonotypes were among the top 10 CD8+ clonotypes and accounted for about 1.0-7.5% of CD8+ T cells. Those dominant clonotypes were again the most abundant among CD3+CD56-NKG2C+ cells in four donors, at about 28.3-60.1%. Whether the expanded NKG2C-expressing T cell clones were specific for HCMV antigens remained unclear. Randomly selected healthy volunteers, three men and five women, were used as the eight sequenced donors. HCMV serostatus was determined by detecting HCMV-specific IgG in serum with a commercial ELISA kit. MIGEC handled demultiplexing of the reads and grouping by UMI, while MiTCR was used to assemble and quantify clonotypes. To exclude erroneous sequences, any TCR cDNA sequence not supported by at least two reads was discarded. The tcR package was used for downstream repertoire analysis, with clonotypes matched between fractions based on CDR3 nucleotide sequence plus V segment. Antigen specificity was annotated against VDJdb with VDJmatch, allowing one amino acid substitution in CDR3.

Sequenced: CD4+ T cells sorted from blood. The V and J genes are TRBV5-1 and TRBJ1-1, with TRBD1 identical over 11 junction bases. This receptor was identified in a young woman in good health. The CDR3 protein: CASRVPGQGDTEAFF. The DNA sequence is given as TGCGCCAGCAGGGTCCCGGGACAGGGGGACACTGAAGCTTTCTTT.